This entry lists 7 T cell receptor beta chains sequenced from one sample in a study of blood T cells in healthy people across ages (dated by TCRdb to between 2014 and 2016). Library method: 5' RACE. Instrument used: Illumina HiSeq 2500. A second PCR of roughly 7 to 12 cycles was run with a J-beta primer mix and a sample-barcoded 5' primer. In-frame beta chains were kept once TCRdb had trimmed the public reads at Q25 with fastp and called clones with MiXCR. Entries that share a CDR3 protein sequence are merged under the most common genes and DNA. This sample has fewer than 900,000 distinct CDR3 sequences in its table, and about half of those were observed once. About 32% of the sample belongs to the ten largest clones. The sample comprised blood. The receptors stem from a woman in her sixties in good health.

This sequence joins TRBV29-1 and TRBJ2-3; TRBD2 might be the D (6 bases). The CDR3 extends over 12 amino acids. CDR1 is SQVTM and CDR2 is ANQGSEA in the germline V gene. Trimming shortened V by 4 bases and J by 4 bases, and 9 bases separated the two germline ends. The CDR3 DNA sequence: TGCAGCGTTGGCGGGGCTGCAGATACGCAGTATTTT. It encodes CSVGGAADTQYF.

The chain recombines TRBV2 with TRBJ2-7; D may be TRBD2 (6 bases). CDR1 and CDR2 (germline): SNHLY, FYNNEI. This CDR3 is 15 amino acids long. Trimming pared 5 bases from V and 0 bases from J, leaving 14 bases between. The CDR3 reads CASSSWDFRSYEQYF. The DNA for the CDR3 is TGTGCCAGCAGTTCCTGGGACTTCCGCTCCTACGAGCAGTACTTC.

The table lists this clonotype with a count of one. J is TRBJ2-4 and V is TRBV20-1; tentatively, D is TRBD2 (6 bases). The end of the DNA fits TRBJ2-7 better, so the J call may be wrong. The CDR3 runs 14 residues. Germline assignment: CDR1 DFQATT and CDR2 SNEGSKA (reference sequence). CDR3 residues: CSAGGPQTSYEQYF. CDR3 nucleotide sequence: TGCAGTGCGGGAGGACCCCAAACATCCTACGAGCAGTACTTC.

The V gene is TRBV10-3, the J gene TRBJ2-1, with 8 bases fitting TRBD1. V was pared by 4 bases and J by 5 bases, with 1 base of the junction left unmatched. There are 13 residues in the CDR3. Germline-derived CDR1 and CDR2 are ENHRY and SYGVKD. The CDR3 sequence is CAISGTGNNEQFF. DNA of the CDR3: TGTGCCATCAGTGGGACAGGGAACAATGAGCAGTTCTTC.

This clonotype was found once. V is TRBV6-5 and J is TRBJ2-5; 12 nucleotides align to TRBD2. The end of the DNA aligns better with TRBJ2-7, so the J call may be wrong. From germline, CDR1 is MNHEY and CDR2 SVGAGI. The CDR3 covers 16 residues. The CDR3 nucleotides are TGTGCCAGCAGTTACTCAGGGGGACTAGCGGGCGACGAGCAGTACTTC. This codes for CASSYSGGLAGDEQYF.

This clonotype has only a few counts. This chain uses TRBV20-1 with TRBJ2-2; possibly TRBD2 for D (5 bases). Germline CDR1 is DFQATT and CDR2 is SNEGSKA (reference sequence). The V gene lost 4 bases and the J gene lost 4 bases, with 19 bases spanning the gap. The CDR3 covers 16 residues. The CDR3 loop reads CSATLIRLAATGELFF. The DNA for the CDR3 is TGCAGTGCTACGCTAATCAGGCTAGCCGCCACCGGGGAGCTGTTTTTT.

This clonotype appeared a few times. V is TRBV6-2 or TRBV6-3 and J is TRBJ2-7; TRBD1 or TRBD2 may be the D gene (6 bases each). Looked up from germline, CDR1 is MNHEY and CDR2 is SVGEGT. The CDR3 totals 17 residues. V lost 6 bases and J lost 3, with 24 bases in between. CDR3 sequence: CASRPIPGQGGIYEQYF. The CDR3 bases are TGTGCCAGCAGACCCATTCCGGGACAAGGCGGGATCTACGAGCAGTACTTC.